These 17 T cell receptor beta chains came from one sample sequenced in a study of blood T cell repertoires in COVID-19. The table came from immunoSEQ multiplex PCR; TCRdb's copy has only in-frame clones and leaves some out. The sample records roughly 280,000 clones, less than 90% being singletons. Sequencing input: peripheral blood. All receptors derive from a man aged 60-69 years with acute or convalescent COVID-19.

The V call is TRBV27, the J call TRBJ1-2; 9 bases fit TRBD1. The CDR3 consists of 14 residues. The V gene's germline CDR1 is MNHEY and CDR2 SMNVEV (reference sequence). V shed 6 bases, J shed 6 bases, and the junction held 8 bases outside the gene matches. The CDR3 region has the DNA TGTGCCAGCAGAAACAGGGGGCCGGGCGATGGCTACACCTTC. Translating it yields CASRNRGPGDGYTF.

The chain couples TRBV7-3 to TRBJ2-5, with 8 bases that match TRBD2. V lost 4 bases to trimming and J lost 1 base; unmatched junction nucleotides: 8. The germline gives CDR1 SGHTA, CDR2 FQGTGA. The CDR3 runs 16 residues. The CDR3 loop is CASSSAYTSGQETQYF. The CDR3, as DNA: TGTGCCAGCAGCTCCGCGTATACTAGCGGCCAAGAGACCCAGTACTTC.

The chain uses TRBV10-3 and TRBJ2-2, with TRBD1 matching 8 bases. Germline trimming cut 3 bases from V and 4 bases from J; bases unmatched to any gene: 7. Looked up from germline, CDR1 is ENHRY and CDR2 is SYGVKD. This CDR3 has 16 residues. CDR3 bases: TGTGCCATCAGTGACCCGCGGACAGGGAGCACCGGGGAGCTGTTTTTT. It specifies CAISDPRTGSTGELFF.

The gene calls are TRBV7-8 and TRBJ2-5, with D possibly matching TRBD1 (6 bases). Germline V gene sequence: CDR1 SGHVS, CDR2 FQNEAQ. V was pared by 4 bases and J by 3 bases, with 15 bases between. The CDR3 runs 15 residues. The CDR3 nucleotides are TGTGCCAGCAGCTCTACTTCCTGGACAGAAGAGACCCAGTACTTC. Residues: CASSSTSWTEETQYF.

The chain uses TRBV24-1 and TRBJ1-1, with no clear D. V lost 0 bases and J 6 bases, leaving 19 bases between the germline ends. The CDR3 totals 17 residues. Germline values: CDR1 KGHDR, CDR2 SFDVKD. This chain's CDR3 is CATSDLPEVGCSAEAFF. The CDR3 nucleotides read TGTGCCACCAGTGATTTGCCCGAAGTCGGGTGTTCGGCTGAAGCTTTCTTT.

This clone has more than one count but fewer than ten. The rearrangement links TRBV5-1 to TRBJ2-5; TRBD2 is a possible D gene (5 bases). This CDR3 region has 14 residues. The ends were cut back, 5 bases at V and 1 base at J, with 12 bases in the middle. CDR1 SGHRS and CDR2 YFSETQ come from the germline V gene. CDR3 nucleotide sequence: TGCGCCAGCAGTAGCGAGGTCCCCCAAGAGACCCAGTACTTC. Its translation is CASSSEVPQETQYF.

This clone was seen a single time. The rearrangement uses TRBV27 and TRBJ2-1, with D hard to call. V was trimmed by 0 bases and J by 6 bases, leaving 9 bases between them. Per the germline V gene, CDR1 is MNHEY and CDR2 is SMNVEV (reference sequence). The CDR3 contains 14 residues. As DNA, the CDR3 is TGTGCCAGCAGTTTATCCGACACCCTCAATGAGCAGTTCTTC. It translates to CASSLSDTLNEQFF.

V is TRBV5-6 and J is TRBJ2-5, with D perhaps matching TRBD1 (5 bases). CDR1 and CDR2 (germline): SGHDT, YYEEEE. The CDR3 extends over 17 amino acids. The germline V and J ends were trimmed by 3 bases and 5 bases, with 23 bases remaining between them. In nucleotides, the CDR3 is TGTGCCAGCAGCTCGACAACCACGGACATTCGCGACGAGACCCAGTACTTC. Translation: CASSSTTTDIRDETQYF.

The chain uses TRBV7-9 and TRBJ1-1, with 7 positions matching TRBD1. The junction had 8 bases not matched to a gene; V was cut back by 7 bases and J by 3 bases. Looked up from germline, CDR1 is SEHNR and CDR2 is FQNEAQ (reference sequence). The CDR3 spans 14 residues. CDR3 DNA sequence: TGTGCCAGCAACCTAGGGACAGAGTACACTGAAGCTTTCTTT. The encoded protein is CASNLGTEYTEAFF.

The chain carries TRBV20-1 and TRBJ2-5, with 11 bases aligning to TRBD2. The CDR3 runs to 14 residues. The V segment lost 3 bases and the J segment 5 bases; nucleotides outside the gene matches: 5. Germline lookup yields CDR1 DFQATT and CDR2 SNEGSKA (reference sequence). The CDR3 sequence is CSASRLAGGETQYF. The CDR3 coding sequence is TGCAGTGCTAGTCGGCTAGCGGGAGGTGAGACCCAGTACTTC.

The genes are TRBV9 and TRBJ1-1, with D maybe TRBD1 (5 bases). V was pared by 4 bases and J by 8 bases, with 12 bases between. The CDR3 spans 12 residues. CDR1 is SGDLS, CDR2 YYNGEE, per germline. This CDR3 is CASSNLGGEAFF. CDR3 sequence (DNA): TGTGCCAGCAGCAATCTCGGGGGGGAAGCTTTCTTT.

The chain recombines TRBV6-2 or TRBV6-3 with TRBJ1-1; 9 positions agree with TRBD1. Germline-derived CDR1 and CDR2 are MNHEY and SVGEGT. The junction had 11 bases not matched to a gene; V was cut back by 6 bases and J by 0 bases. The CDR3 loop spans 17 amino acids. The CDR3 region is CASSPAGTGYMNTEAFF. For the CDR3, the DNA is TGTGCCAGCAGCCCCGCAGGGACAGGGTACATGAACACTGAAGCTTTCTTT.

The chain uses TRBV19 and TRBJ2-3; D unresolved. This CDR3 has 15 amino acids. The germline gives CDR1 LNHDA, CDR2 SQIVND (reference sequence). The V end was cut by 6 bases, the J end by 2 bases, with 15 bases between. CDR3 sequence: CASRLPGLLTDTQYF. DNA of the CDR3: TGTGCCAGTAGACTCCCGGGTCTACTCACAGATACGCAGTATTTT. Using reference TRBV19 and TRBJ2-3 for the parts outside the CDR3, the full variable domain is DGGITQSPKYLFRKEGQNVTLSCEQNLNHDAMYWYRQDPGQGLRLIYYSQIVNDFQKGDIAEGYSVSREKKESFPLTVTSAQKNPTAFYLCASRLPGLLTDTQYFGPGTRLTVL.

The chain is built from TRBV6-1 and TRBJ2-5, with 8 bases identical to TRBD1. From germline, CDR1 is MNHNS and CDR2 SASEGT. V was clipped by 2 bases and J by 4 bases; unmatched bases: 0. The CDR3 spans 13 residues. The CDR3 nucleotides read TGTGCCAGCAGTGAACAGGGGGCAGAGACCCAGTACTTC. Translated: CASSEQGAETQYF.

The chain is built from TRBV6-5 and TRBJ1-1; 9 bases match TRBD1. Germline CDR1 MNHEY, CDR2 SVGAGI. The V segment lost 8 bases and the J segment 1 base; nucleotides outside the gene matches: 8. The CDR3 loop spans 15 amino acids. CDR3 DNA sequence: TGTGCCAGCTCCGGGACAGGGAGGAGGAACACTGAAGCTTTCTTT. This translates into CASSGTGRRNTEAFF.

This clone was seen more than once but under ten times. This chain joins TRBV18 and TRBJ2-6; 9 bases align to TRBD1. The CDR3 has 17 amino acids. The V gene end was trimmed by 3 bases and the J gene end by 1 base; junction bases not matched to a gene: 4. Germline-derived CDR1 and CDR2 are KGHSH and LQKENI. The CDR3 is CASSPGTGWSGANVLTF. In DNA, the CDR3 is TGTGCCAGCTCACCCGGGACAGGGTGGTCTGGGGCCAACGTCCTGACTTTC.

This chain joins TRBV7-9 and TRBJ1-6, with TRBD1 matching over 7 bases. Germline V lookup: CDR1 SEHNR, CDR2 FQNEAQ (reference sequence). This CDR3 has 15 amino acids. V was clipped by 1 base and J by 7 bases; unmatched bases: 4. This chain's CDR3 is CASSLVGQPNSPLHF. CDR3 bases: TGTGCCAGCAGCTTAGTGGGACAGCCGAATTCACCCCTCCACTTT.